One T cell receptor beta chain is described in this entry. As originally analysed: Nucleated cell counts were estimated from reference gene primer amplification. Some clones are missing from TCRdb's copy, which holds only in-frame ones; the method was immunoSEQ multiplex PCR. V, J and clone size are those of that table, while D and trimming were read from the DNA. The sample shows approximately 60,000 clones, 82% of them seen only once. This sample was included in a study of blood T cell repertoires in COVID-19. Background on the study: Samples representing acute and convalescent COVID-19 were sourced from the United States, Italy and Spain. PBMCs, B-cell-depleted T cells, or T cells were the source of the cDNA or gDNA that made up the material.

There are 16 residues in the CDR3. Trimming took 4 bases from V and 6 from J; bases not matched to a gene: 12. Germline V lookup: CDR1 MNHEY, CDR2 SVGAGI. The receptor was isolated from a woman aged 55-69 years with acute or convalescent COVID-19. Sequencing used peripheral blood. The gene calls are TRBV6-5 and TRBJ2-7; 10 bases fit TRBD2. CDR3 sequence (DNA): TGTGCCAGCAGTTTCTCCCCCGGACTAGCGGCCTTCGAGCAGTACTTC. This codes for CASSFSPGLAAFEQYF.